This record covers a single T cell receptor (beta chain). The antigen remains unidentified. This sample was included in a study of T cell responses to AZD1222 COVID-19 vaccine. Trimming left V 4 bases short and J 1 base short, with 12 bases between. Germline V lookup: CDR1 SGHDT, CDR2 YYEEEE. The CDR3 spans 15 residues. Second-dose timings of about 4 or about 12 weeks were pooled. Data came from immunoSEQ multiplex PCR; TCRdb stores just in-frame clones and leaves some out. The sample contains about 140,000 clones, under 90% of which appear only once. Study conclusions and caveats: Sampled repertoires all dated from after the peak T cell response. Unmutated variant regions are reportedly the target of nearly half of TCRs that are spike-specific.

The specimen was peripheral blood, collected 28 days after the second AZD1222 dose. The clonotype originates from an adult who received the AZD1222 COVID-19 vaccine. The chain couples TRBV5-6 to TRBJ2-1; D call uncertain. CDR3 residues: CASSLRLSSYNEQFF. The DNA for the CDR3 is TGTGCCAGCAGCCTCCGACTTTCTTCCTACAATGAGCAGTTCTTC.